A selection of T cell receptor beta chains follows, all from one sample in a study of CD8+ T cells in alopecia areata. Profiled with immunoSEQ multiplex PCR; TCRdb holds only in-frame clones, not every one. This sample has about 39,000 clones; approximately 65% occur once, and the top ten carry about a fifth. The source material was CD8+ T cells sorted from blood, sampled at week 4, from a patient treated with tofacitinib. The receptors here all came from a human donor with alopecia areata. CDR3s include the opening cysteine and the closing phenylalanine or tryptophan. A D gene is named only where the DNA matches it firmly. Clone size is shown for a subset of rows, as once, few, many or a class of expanded clone.

d_gene: .
j_gene: TRBJ2-7
v_gene: TRBV28
abundance: .
CDR3nt: TGTGCCAGCAGTCTCCCAGAGGAGCGGACCAGCTCCTACGAGCAGTACTTC
CDR3aa: CASSLPEERTSSYEQYF

d_gene: TRBD1
j_gene: TRBJ2-7
v_gene: TRBV29-1
abundance: .
CDR3nt: TGCAGCGTCCGGACAGGGCGTCGCGAGCAGTACTTC
CDR3aa: CSVRTGRREQYF

d_gene: .
j_gene: TRBJ1-5
v_gene: TRBV29-1
abundance: .
CDR3nt: TGCAGCGTTCCGGGGGAAGGCAATCAGCCCCAGCATTTT
CDR3aa: CSVPGEGNQPQHF

d_gene: .
j_gene: TRBJ1-1
v_gene: TRBV19
abundance: .
CDR3nt: TGTGCCAGTAGACAGGGATCCACTGAAGCTTTCTTT
CDR3aa: CASRQGSTEAFF

d_gene: TRBD1
j_gene: TRBJ2-5
v_gene: TRBV9
abundance: .
CDR3nt: TGTGCCAGCAGCGAGGACAGGGCCCAAGAGACCCAGTACTTC
CDR3aa: CASSEDRAQETQYF

d_gene: .
j_gene: TRBJ1-1
v_gene: TRBV15
abundance: .
CDR3nt: TGTGCCACCAGCACTACATACACTGAAGCTTTCTTT
CDR3aa: CATSTTYTEAFF

d_gene: .
j_gene: TRBJ2-3
v_gene: TRBV7-9
abundance: .
CDR3nt: TGTGCCAGCCTGGATCTCACAGATACGCAGTATTTT
CDR3aa: CASLDLTDTQYF

d_gene: TRBD2
j_gene: TRBJ2-3
v_gene: TRBV30
abundance: .
CDR3nt: TGTGCCTGCCTTCTAGCGGGGTTCACAGATACGCAGTATTTT
CDR3aa: CACLLAGFTDTQYF

d_gene: .
j_gene: TRBJ2-3
v_gene: TRBV30
abundance: .
CDR3nt: TGTGCCTGGAGTGTCCCCCCGGACACAGGCACAGATACGCAGTATTTT
CDR3aa: CAWSVPPDTGTDTQYF

d_gene: .
j_gene: TRBJ1-1
v_gene: TRBV30
abundance: .
CDR3nt: TGTGCCTGGAGTCCGACACTGAACACTGAAGCTTTCTTT
CDR3aa: CAWSPTLNTEAFF

d_gene: TRBD1
j_gene: TRBJ1-2
v_gene: TRBV29-1
abundance: .
CDR3nt: TGCAGCGTTGAGTGGACAGGGGAGATGAGCTATGGCTACACCTTC
CDR3aa: CSVEWTGEMSYGYTF

d_gene: .
j_gene: TRBJ1-6
v_gene: TRBV23-1
abundance: few
CDR3nt: TGCGCCAGCAGTGGGCAACAGGCTCCAAATTCACCCCTCCACTTT
CDR3aa: CASSGQQAPNSPLHF

d_gene: TRBD2
j_gene: TRBJ2-1
v_gene: TRBV5-1
abundance: .
CDR3nt: TGCGCCAGCAGCCCATGGGCGGGGGTCAATGAGCAGTTCTTC
CDR3aa: CASSPWAGVNEQFF

d_gene: .
j_gene: TRBJ2-7
v_gene: TRBV6-6
abundance: .
CDR3nt: TGTGCCAGCAGTTCGGCCTACGAGCAGTACTTC
CDR3aa: CASSSAYEQYF

d_gene: .
j_gene: TRBJ1-1
v_gene: TRBV6-5
abundance: .
CDR3nt: TGTGCCAGCAGTTCGCGACGGCTAAACACTGAAGCTTTCTTT
CDR3aa: CASSSRRLNTEAFF

d_gene: TRBD2
j_gene: TRBJ2-7
v_gene: TRBV12-5
abundance: .
CDR3nt: TGTGCTAGTGGTCCCCCAGGGACTAGCGGGGGGTACGAGCAGTACTTC
CDR3aa: CASGPPGTSGGYEQYF

d_gene: .
j_gene: TRBJ2-3
v_gene: TRBV6-6
abundance: .
CDR3nt: TGTGCCGTATGGGGGGGGGCTGTAGATACGCAGTATTTT
CDR3aa: CAVWGGAVDTQYF

d_gene: .
j_gene: TRBJ1-4
v_gene: TRBV7-9
abundance: few
CDR3nt: TGTGCCAGCAGCCTCCTATCTCTTAATGAAAAACTGTTTTTT
CDR3aa: CASSLLSLNEKLFF

d_gene: TRBD1
j_gene: TRBJ2-7
v_gene: TRBV29-1
abundance: .
CDR3nt: TGCAGCGTTGAAGACGTAGCGGACAGGGAACAGCAGTACTTC
CDR3aa: CSVEDVADREQQYF

d_gene: .
j_gene: TRBJ2-1
v_gene: TRBV27
abundance: .
CDR3nt: TGTGCCAGCAGTTACCAACAGGAACCGGCGGGTTCTTCCTACAATGAGCAGTTCTTC
CDR3aa: CASSYQQEPAGSSYNEQFF

d_gene: .
j_gene: TRBJ2-1
v_gene: TRBV7-3
abundance: few
CDR3nt: TGTGCCAGCAGCCTCTCGGCAGGGTACAATGAGCAGTTCTTC
CDR3aa: CASSLSAGYNEQFF

d_gene: .
j_gene: TRBJ1-1
v_gene: TRBV28
abundance: .
CDR3nt: TGTGCCAGCAGTTTAGCACACAGGAATTTGAACACTGAAGCTTTCTTT
CDR3aa: CASSLAHRNLNTEAFF

d_gene: .
j_gene: TRBJ1-2
v_gene: TRBV10-3
abundance: .
CDR3nt: TGTGCCATCGGTGAGTCGGGGGGCAGCTATGGCTACACCTTC
CDR3aa: CAIGESGGSYGYTF

d_gene: .
j_gene: TRBJ2-3
v_gene: TRBV4-3
abundance: .
CDR3nt: TGCGCCAGCAGCCAAGAGTTCGGTGCGGATACGCAGTATTTT
CDR3aa: CASSQEFGADTQYF

d_gene: .
j_gene: TRBJ2-3
v_gene: TRBV29-1
abundance: .
CDR3nt: TGCAGCGTTGAGGTCGGGTCTAGCACAGATACGCAGTATTTT
CDR3aa: CSVEVGSSTDTQYF

d_gene: TRBD2
j_gene: TRBJ2-1
v_gene: TRBV9
abundance: .
CDR3nt: TGTGCCAGCAGCGAAAGACTAGCGGGGGGCGGCAATGAGCAGTTCTTC
CDR3aa: CASSERLAGGGNEQFF

d_gene: .
j_gene: TRBJ1-4
v_gene: TRBV5-6
abundance: .
CDR3nt: TGTGCCAGCACGGAGGGTAATGAAAAACTGTTTTTT
CDR3aa: CASTEGNEKLFF

d_gene: .
j_gene: TRBJ2-7
v_gene: TRBV27
abundance: .
CDR3nt: TGTGCCAGCAGTCAATCAACAGGGACGTTATCCTACGAGCAGTACTTC
CDR3aa: CASSQSTGTLSYEQYF

d_gene: TRBD2
j_gene: TRBJ2-7
v_gene: TRBV5-1
abundance: few
CDR3nt: TGCGCCAGCAGCTTGGCACCGAGCGGGGCCTACGAGCAGTACTTC
CDR3aa: CASSLAPSGAYEQYF

d_gene: .
j_gene: TRBJ2-7
v_gene: TRBV11-2
abundance: .
CDR3nt: TGTGCCAGCAGCCAGGGGACTGGTGCCCTCTACGAGCAGTACTTC
CDR3aa: CASSQGTGALYEQYF

d_gene: .
j_gene: TRBJ2-6
v_gene: TRBV5-4
abundance: .
CDR3nt: TGTGCCAGCAGCTTGGCCGATCTCGACCCCTCTGGGGCCAACGTCCTGACTTTC
CDR3aa: CASSLADLDPSGANVLTF

d_gene: TRBD1
j_gene: TRBJ1-5
v_gene: TRBV27
abundance: .
CDR3nt: TGTGCCAGCAGTCCCGGGACAGGTGCCTGGCCCCAGCATTTT
CDR3aa: CASSPGTGAWPQHF

d_gene: TRBD2
j_gene: TRBJ2-3
v_gene: TRBV7-2
abundance: .
CDR3nt: TGTGCCAGCAGCTTAGGTTCGGGGGGAGGCACAGATACGCAGTATTTT
CDR3aa: CASSLGSGGGTDTQYF

d_gene: .
j_gene: TRBJ2-3
v_gene: TRBV15
abundance: .
CDR3nt: TGTGCCACCAGCAGATCGGCGGAAGATACGCAGTATTTT
CDR3aa: CATSRSAEDTQYF

d_gene: .
j_gene: TRBJ2-5
v_gene: TRBV15
abundance: .
CDR3nt: TGTGCCACCAGCAGCCCACAGACAGTACAAGAGACCCAGTACTTC
CDR3aa: CATSSPQTVQETQYF

d_gene: .
j_gene: TRBJ2-1
v_gene: TRBV5-6
abundance: .
CDR3nt: TGTGCCAGCAGCTTTCAGGGTGTTGAGCAGTTCTTC
CDR3aa: CASSFQGVEQFF

d_gene: .
j_gene: TRBJ2-7
v_gene: TRBV6-5
abundance: .
CDR3nt: TGTGCCAGCAGCAAGTTGCGGGGCCACGAGCAGTACTTC
CDR3aa: CASSKLRGHEQYF

d_gene: .
j_gene: TRBJ2-1
v_gene: TRBV27
abundance: .
CDR3nt: TGTGCCAGGCCAGGGATCTCCTACAATGAGCAGTTCTTC
CDR3aa: CARPGISYNEQFF

d_gene: .
j_gene: TRBJ1-4
v_gene: TRBV25-1
abundance: .
CDR3nt: TGTGCCAGCAGTCCTAGGAGGGTTCTTGGTGAAAAACTGTTTTTT
CDR3aa: CASSPRRVLGEKLFF

d_gene: TRBD1
j_gene: TRBJ2-7
v_gene: TRBV7-8
abundance: .
CDR3nt: TGTGCCAGCAGCTTAGGGACAGGCCTCTCCTACGAGCAGTACTTC
CDR3aa: CASSLGTGLSYEQYF